The T cell receptor beta chain described here comes from a study of T-cell memory formation after mild COVID-19. The germline V gene has CDR1 MNHNS and CDR2 SASEGT. With 8 bases removed from V and 6 bases from J, the gap between germline ends came to 19 bases. The CDR3 contains 14 residues. TCRdb used MiXCR to reprocess the 5' RACE reads, holding one entry per CDR3 protein. The sample has around 470,000 distinct CDR3 sequences; about 19% are singletons. A few counts support this clonotype. Sequenced input: PBMCs or a T cell subset sorted from them (not recorded which). The TCR originated in an adult woman who had mild COVID-19 (a few samples of this study predate the infection). Cell type and time point are not known. This rearrangement joins TRBV6-1 to TRBJ1-1, with a weak D call TRBD1 (6 bases). CDR3 protein: CASLEGGLTAEAFF. The CDR3 nucleotides read TGTGCCAGCTTGGAAGGGGGTCTAACGGCTGAAGCTTTCTTT.